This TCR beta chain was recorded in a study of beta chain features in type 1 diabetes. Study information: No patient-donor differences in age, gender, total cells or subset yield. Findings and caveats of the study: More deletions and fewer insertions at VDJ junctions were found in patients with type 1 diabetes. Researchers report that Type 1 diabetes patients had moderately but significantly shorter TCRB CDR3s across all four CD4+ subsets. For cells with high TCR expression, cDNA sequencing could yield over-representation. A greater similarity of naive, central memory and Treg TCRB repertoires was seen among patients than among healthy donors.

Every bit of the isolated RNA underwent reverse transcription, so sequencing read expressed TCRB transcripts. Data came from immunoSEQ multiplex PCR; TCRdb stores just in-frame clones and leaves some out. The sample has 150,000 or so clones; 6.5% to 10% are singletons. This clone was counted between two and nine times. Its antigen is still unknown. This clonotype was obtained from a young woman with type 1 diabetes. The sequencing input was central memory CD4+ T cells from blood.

CDR3 sequence reads: CASSQAGHNEKLFF. The DNA for the CDR3 is TGTGCCAGCAGCCAAGCGGGACATAATGAAAAACTGTTTTTT. The chain links TRBV4-2 to TRBJ1-4; D is possibly TRBD1 (6 bases). The CDR3 spans 14 residues. V was pared by 1 base and J by 4 bases, with 7 bases between. Per germline, CDR1 LGHNA and CDR2 YNFKEQ.